This is a list of T cell receptor beta chains from one sample in a study of T cell responses to AZD1222 COVID-19 vaccine. Data came from immunoSEQ multiplex PCR; TCRdb stores just in-frame clones and leaves some out. The sample gives around 140,000 clones, around 90% of which show up once; 6.3% is in the top ten. This sample comprised peripheral blood, obtained on day 0 of AZD1222 vaccination. The receptor source for this set is an adult in good health. The CDR3 runs from the conserved cysteine through the conserved F or W. Each record gives: V gene, J gene, D gene, clone size, CDR3 length, CDR3 protein, CDR3 DNA. A D gene is named only where the DNA matches it firmly. Clone size, where shown, is once, few, many, or a class for clones that have expanded.

>TRBV11-2|TRBJ2-1|TRBD2|NA|19
CASSLEGWGGGLPYNEQFF
TGTGCCAGCAGCTTAGAGGGTTGGGGCGGGGGACTCCCTTACAATGAGCAGTTCTTC
>TRBV29-1|TRBJ1-1|NA|NA|10
CSVRAGHAFF
TGCAGCGTTCGGGCAGGGCACGCTTTCTTT
>TRBV27|TRBJ1-2|NA|once|17
CASSFSNRGEGNYGYTF
TGTGCCAGCAGTTTTTCAAATCGAGGGGAGGGGAACTATGGCTACACCTTC
>TRBV10-3|TRBJ2-3|NA|NA|10
CAPGRWTQYF
TGTGCCCCTGGTCGTTGGACGCAGTATTTT
>TRBV7-3|TRBJ1-1|NA|once|14
CASSPGGGRTEAFF
TGTGCCAGCAGCCCCGGGGGGGGGCGAACTGAAGCTTTCTTT
>TRBV3-1/TRBV3-2|TRBJ2-1|NA|NA|15
CASSREGPGASEQFF
TGTGCCAGCAGCCGTGAGGGGCCGGGGGCCAGTGAGCAGTTCTTC
>TRBV6-4|TRBJ2-3|TRBD1|NA|13
CASRGQDTDTQYF
TGTGCCAGCAGAGGACAGGACACAGATACGCAGTATTTT
>TRBV14|TRBJ2-1|NA|NA|16
CASSQPGHSSYNEQFF
TGTGCCAGCAGCCAACCGGGACACAGCTCCTACAATGAGCAGTTCTTC
>TRBV28|TRBJ2-2|NA|once|14
CASRVGANTGELFF
TGTGCCAGCCGTGTCGGGGCGAACACCGGGGAGCTGTTTTTT
>TRBV5-6|TRBJ2-1|TRBD1|NA|16
CASSETGTVDYGEQFF
TGTGCCAGCAGCGAAACCGGGACAGTGGATTATGGTGAGCAGTTCTTC
>TRBV6-5|TRBJ2-1|NA|NA|12
CASKQNYNEQFF
TGTGCCAGCAAGCAGAACTACAATGAGCAGTTCTTC
>TRBV15|TRBJ2-3|TRBD2|NA|13
CATRLANTDTQYF
TGTGCCACCAGACTAGCGAACACAGATACGCAGTATTTT
>TRBV7-9|TRBJ2-5|NA|NA|14
CASSRRVTQETQYF
TGTGCCAGCAGTCGGCGTGTGACGCAAGAGACCCAGTACTTC
>TRBV30|TRBJ2-7|NA|NA|16
CAWSVQEGGIGYEQYF
TGTGCCTGGAGTGTACAGGAAGGGGGGATAGGCTACGAGCAGTACTTC
>TRBV3-1/TRBV3-2|TRBJ2-3|NA|NA|11
CASSQVDTQYF
TGTGCCAGCAGCCAAGTAGATACGCAGTATTTT
>TRBV7-9|TRBJ1-6|NA|few|14
CASSLGRSNSPLHF
TGTGCCAGCAGCTTAGGCAGGTCGAATTCACCCCTCCACTTT
>TRBV4-1|TRBJ1-5|TRBD1|NA|14
CASSQKTGGQPQHF
TGCGCCAGCAGCCAAAAGACAGGGGGTCAGCCCCAGCATTTT
>TRBV15|TRBJ1-5|TRBD1|NA|13
CATSGRGPQPQHF
TGTGCCACCAGCGGCAGGGGGCCTCAGCCCCAGCATTTT
>TRBV6-6|TRBJ1-3|NA|NA|13
CASSLPPSNTIYF
TGTGCCAGCAGCCTCCCCCCAAGTAACACCATATATTTT
>TRBV5-1|TRBJ1-4|NA|NA|14
CASSLRQPNEKLFF
TGCGCCAGCAGCTTACGACAGCCGAATGAAAAACTGTTTTTT
>TRBV18|TRBJ1-2|TRBD1|few|16
CASSPQDRDKGYGYTF
TGTGCCAGCTCACCCCAGGACAGGGATAAGGGCTATGGCTACACCTTC
>TRBV27|TRBJ1-6|NA|NA|13
CASRDSHNSPLHF
TGTGCCAGCAGGGACAGCCATAATTCACCCCTCCACTTT
>TRBV5-1|TRBJ1-5|TRBD1|few|14
CASSPGQGGQPQHF
TGCGCCAGCAGCCCGGGACAGGGAGGGCAGCCCCAGCATTTT